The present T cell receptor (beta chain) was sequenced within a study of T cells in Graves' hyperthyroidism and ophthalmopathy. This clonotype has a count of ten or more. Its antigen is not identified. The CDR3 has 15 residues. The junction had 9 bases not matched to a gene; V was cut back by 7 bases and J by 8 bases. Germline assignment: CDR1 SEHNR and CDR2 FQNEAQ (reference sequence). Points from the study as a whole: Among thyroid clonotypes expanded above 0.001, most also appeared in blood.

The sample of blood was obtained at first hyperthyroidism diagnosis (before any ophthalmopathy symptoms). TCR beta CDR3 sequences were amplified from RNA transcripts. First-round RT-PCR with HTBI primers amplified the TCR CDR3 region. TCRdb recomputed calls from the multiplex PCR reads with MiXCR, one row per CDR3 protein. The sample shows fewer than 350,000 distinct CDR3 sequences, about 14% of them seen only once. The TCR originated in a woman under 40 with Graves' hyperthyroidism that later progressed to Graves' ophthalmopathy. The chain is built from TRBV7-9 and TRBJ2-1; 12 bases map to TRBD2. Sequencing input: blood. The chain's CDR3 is CASIETSGSIDEQFF. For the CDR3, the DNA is TGTGCCAGCATTGAGACTAGCGGGAGTATTGATGAGCAGTTCTTC. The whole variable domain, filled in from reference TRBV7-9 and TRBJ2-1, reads DTGVSQNPRHKITKRGQNVTFRCDPISEHNRLYWYRQTLGQGPEFLTYFQNEAQLEKSRLLSDRFSAERPKGSFSTLEIQRTEQGDSAMYLCASIETSGSIDEQFFGPGTRLTVL.